The clone carrying this T cell receptor beta chain was seen ten or more times. The antigen is unknown. This CDR3 spans 15 amino acids. CDR1 and CDR2 (germline): SGHRS, YFSETQ. V shed 0 bases and J shed 5 bases, with 15 bases lying between them. This entry comes from a study of CD8 T cells in ankylosing spondylitis. General study points: Significant enrichment of disease-linked clones was reported in matched ankylosing spondylitis synovial fluid. Among TCR beta sequences, a motif of several highly homologous variants appeared characteristic of ankylosing spondylitis blood.

For TCR beta, libraries came from quantitative 5'-RACE with molecular barcodes. TCRdb reprocessed the 5' RACE reads with MiXCR, giving one entry per CDR3 protein. This sample has a few hundred thousand distinct CDR3 sequences, with roughly 6.6% found just once. The sequenced sample was blood, either unsorted or a sorted T cell fraction (not recorded which). This TCR was sampled from a male donor with ankylosing spondylitis. The chain combines TRBV5-1 with TRBJ2-7; the D gene could be TRBD1 or TRBD2 (5 bases each). The CDR3, as DNA: TGCGCCAGCAGCTTGGCCGGGACCGGGGCCCACGAGCAGTACTTC. It codes for CASSLAGTGAHEQYF. Filled out from reference TRBV5-1 and TRBJ2-7, the complete variable domain reads KAGVTQTPRYLIKTRGQQVTLSCSPISGHRSVSWYQQTPGQGLQFLFEYFSETQRNKGNFPGRFSGRQFSNSRSEMNVSTLELGDSALYLCASSLAGTGAHEQYFGPGTRLTVT.